This paragraph covers one T cell receptor (beta chain) sequence. This sample was included in a study of OX40 agonist ivuxolimab in advanced cancers. Study-level information: Patients' therapy was ivuxolimab, an antibody that acts as an agonist of OX40 (CD134).

Only in-frame clones appear in the TCRdb table, and some are missing; sequencing was by immunoSEQ multiplex PCR. There are approximately 39,000 clones in the sample; 79% occur only once, and around 10% lies in the top ten. The receptor was isolated from an adult with an advanced solid tumor such as melanoma, head and neck, liver or kidney cancer. Sequences were derived from CD4+ or CD8+ T cells sorted from blood, sampled in a trial of the OX40 agonist ivuxolimab.

The CDR3, as DNA: TGTGCCAGCTCACAGTATAGCGGGGGGCCGAAGGAGACCCAGTACTTC. Encoded protein: CASSQYSGGPKETQYF. The chain recombines TRBV18 with TRBJ2-5; 10 bases are a match to TRBD2. V was clipped by 4 bases and J by 5 bases; unmatched bases: 10. The CDR3 contains 16 residues. Germline V gene lookup returns CDR1 KGHSH and CDR2 LQKENI.